This TCR beta chain was recovered during a study of blood T cell repertoires in COVID-19. Study in general: Acute-phase and convalescent COVID-19 samples originated in the United States, Italy and Spain.

The CDR3 totals 14 residues. The germline V gene encodes CDR1 MDHEN and CDR2 SYDVKM. J was trimmed by 5 bases and V by 8 bases; bases with no gene match: 5. Sequencing used immunoSEQ multiplex PCR; TCRdb keeps in-frame clones, though not all of them. The table lists roughly 150,000 clones, around 90% of them singletons. This clone appeared a single time. The source of this sequence is a human donor in a cohort sampled during active COVID-19. The chain recombines TRBV28 with TRBJ2-2, with 10 bases matching TRBD1. Sequences were obtained from peripheral blood. The CDR3 sequence is CASDWTGGTGELFF. For the CDR3, the DNA is TGTGCCAGCGATTGGACAGGGGGAACCGGGGAGCTGTTTTTT.